The 32 T cell receptor beta chains below all came from one sample that was sequenced in a study of cytomegalovirus exposure and HLA in healthy donors. This PCR relied on a set of 60 Vbeta primers and 13 Jbeta primers. Data came from immunoSEQ multiplex PCR; TCRdb stores just in-frame clones and leaves some out. The table lists 180,000 or so clones. The material sequenced was PBMCs. These receptors were collected from a boy aged 5 to 17 in good health and CMV-seronegative.

The chain carries TRBV6-5 and TRBJ1-4; TRBD1 matches 8 bases. CDR3 length: 16 amino acids. Germline trimming cut 2 bases from V and 4 bases from J; bases unmatched to any gene: 6. Germline V gives CDR1 MNHEY, CDR2 SVGAGI. CDR3 nucleotides: TGTGCCAGCAGTTACGGCTTGGGACAGGTTAATGAAAAACTGTTTTTT. Its translation: CASSYGLGQVNEKLFF.

V usage is TRBV7-3 and J usage is TRBJ2-3, with 14 bases matching TRBD2. The CDR3 covers 16 residues. The V and J ends lost 5 bases and 4 bases, in that order; junction bases with no gene match: 5. In germline, CDR1 is SGHTA, CDR2 FQGTGA. CDR3 nucleotides: TGTGCCAGCAGCACGACTAGCGGGGGGGCCGCAGATACGCAGTATTTT. It is translated as CASSTTSGGAADTQYF.

In DNA, the CDR3 is TGCGCCAGCAGCCTAAGGACTAGCTCGGAACAAGAGACCCAGTACTTC. Amino acids: CASSLRTSSEQETQYF. This chain links TRBV4-1 with TRBJ2-5; TRBD2 agrees at 8 bases. CDR3 length: 16 residues. Germline-derived CDR1 and CDR2 are MGHRA and YSYEKL. The ends lost 4 bases at V and 2 bases at J; junction bases unmatched: 9.

Of note for this clone: The junction does not match germline at one end; this may be a read error. CDR3 sequence (DNA): TGTTCGGTTCGGGACAGAAGTAGGGAGACCCAGTACTTC. As protein: CSVRDRSRETQYF. The chain carries TRBV29-1 and TRBJ2-5, with 7 positions matching TRBD1. CDR1 and CDR2 from the germline V gene are SQVTM and ANQGSEA. The CDR3 totals 13 residues.

The CDR3 protein is CASSPWSKNTEAFF. CDR3 nucleotides: TGTGCCAGCTCACCTTGGAGCAAGAACACTGAAGCTTTCTTT. The chain is built from TRBV18 and TRBJ1-1, with D unclear. Per germline, CDR1 KGHSH and CDR2 LQKENI. This CDR3 has 14 amino acids. V was trimmed by 3 bases and J by 1 base, leaving 9 bases between them.

J is TRBJ1-6 and V is TRBV4-1; 7 bases are shared with TRBD1. After removal of 3 bases from V and 5 bases from J, the junction contained 10 bases not matched to a gene. There are 17 residues in the CDR3. The V gene's germline CDR1 is MGHRA and CDR2 YSYEKL. DNA for the CDR3: TGCGCCAGCAGCCAGATGGGACAGACACTAGATAATTCACCCCTCCACTTT. This encodes CASSQMGQTLDNSPLHF.

The V call is TRBV2, the J call TRBJ2-3; 9 nucleotides line up with TRBD2. Germline V gene data show CDR1 as SNHLY and CDR2 as FYNNEI. The CDR3 is 15 residues long. Trimming at V came to 4 bases and at J to 6 bases, leaving 8 bases not matched to a gene. The CDR3 protein is CASSGGGGASDTQYF. For the CDR3, the DNA is TGTGCCAGCAGTGGAGGCGGGGGGGCGTCGGATACGCAGTATTTT.

The gene calls are TRBV9 and TRBJ2-3; possible D gene TRBD2, 7 bases. With 1 base removed from V and 3 bases from J, the gap between germline ends came to 9 bases. The CDR3 sequence is 14 residues long. Germline assignment: CDR1 SGDLS and CDR2 YYNGEE. The CDR3 bases are TGTGCCAGCAGCGTAAGGGGGGGGACAGATACGCAGTATTTT. The encoded protein is CASSVRGGTDTQYF.

The V call is TRBV9, the J call TRBJ2-2, with TRBD1 as a possible D gene (6 bases). The CDR3 contains 18 residues. From germline, CDR1 is SGDLS and CDR2 YYNGEE. V was pared by 0 bases and J by 2 bases, with 17 bases between. This CDR3 reads CASSVGGRKGQNTGELFF. The CDR3 nucleotides are TGTGCCAGCAGCGTAGGGGGACGAAAGGGACAAAACACCGGGGAGCTGTTTTTT. Complete variable domain (other parts from reference TRBV9 and TRBJ2-2): DSGVTQTPKHLITATGQRVTLRCSPRSGDLSVYWYQQSLDQGLQFLIQYYNGEERAKGNILERFSAQQFPDLHSELNLSSLELGDSALYFCASSVGGRKGQNTGELFFGEGSRLTVL.

This chain links TRBV9 with TRBJ2-3, with D tentatively TRBD2 (5 bases). The CDR3 extends over 14 amino acids. The germline gives CDR1 SGDLS, CDR2 YYNGEE. Trimming removed 7 bases from V and 0 bases from J, with 12 bases in between. The CDR3 sequence: CASHPGGSTDTQYF. Written as DNA, the CDR3 is TGTGCCAGCCACCCAGGAGGTAGCACAGATACGCAGTATTTT.

The genes are TRBV5-4 and TRBJ2-7; tentatively, D is TRBD1 (6 bases). The V and J ends lost 1 base and 3 bases respectively, with 17 bases between them. Per the germline V gene, CDR1 is SGHNT and CDR2 is YYREEE (reference sequence). The CDR3 has 16 amino acids. The CDR3 DNA reads as TGTGCCAGCAGCTTGAAACGTAACAGGGACCACTACGAGCAGTACTTC. It specifies CASSLKRNRDHYEQYF.

The chain couples TRBV7-9 to TRBJ2-7, with TRBD2 identical over 7 bases. V was pared by 1 base and J by 2 bases, with 11 bases of the junction left unmatched. CDR3 length equals 17 residues. From germline, CDR1 is SEHNR and CDR2 FQNEAQ (reference sequence). CDR3 loop: CASSLGGAAGLPYEQYF. CDR3 DNA sequence: TGTGCCAGCAGCTTAGGAGGCGCGGCGGGACTACCCTACGAGCAGTACTTC.

J is TRBJ2-5 and V is TRBV9; TRBD2 matches 10 bases. The CDR3 is 15 residues long. V was pared by 0 bases and J by 5 bases, with 4 bases of the junction left unmatched. CDR1 and CDR2 from the germline V gene are SGDLS and YYNGEE. As DNA, the CDR3 is TGTGCCAGCAGCGTAGTCGGGACTAGCGCGGAGACCCAGTACTTC. This translates into CASSVVGTSAETQYF.

V gene TRBV27 combines with J gene TRBJ1-2; 12 bases are a match to TRBD1. Germline lookup yields CDR1 MNHEY and CDR2 SMNVEV (reference sequence). The CDR3 is made up of 17 amino acids. V gave up 2 bases and J gave up 1 base; unmatched junction bases: 5. The DNA for the CDR3 is TGTGCCAGCAGTTTAGGGGGACAGGGGGCTATTAACTATGGCTACACCTTC. Encoded protein: CASSLGGQGAINYGYTF.

CDR3: CASRRGTGTTISGETQYF. The DNA for the CDR3 is TGTGCCAGCAGACGAGGGACAGGGACGACTATCTCGGGAGAGACCCAGTACTTC. This chain connects TRBV28 to TRBJ2-5; TRBD1 matches 9 bases. The V segment lost 6 bases and the J segment 4 bases; nucleotides outside the gene matches: 18. The length of the CDR3 is 18 residues. Per germline, CDR1 MDHEN and CDR2 SYDVKM.

This chain connects TRBV19 to TRBJ2-1; 8 positions match TRBD1. The length of the CDR3 is 13 residues. Trimming cost V 5 bases and J 5 bases; bases outside gene matches: 2. Germline V gene lookup returns CDR1 LNHDA and CDR2 SQIVND (reference sequence). Here the CDR3 reads CASSLGQDNEQFF. The CDR3, as DNA: TGTGCCAGTAGTTTGGGACAGGACAATGAGCAGTTCTTC.

This chain connects TRBV7-2 to TRBJ2-7, with 7 nucleotides matching TRBD1. J lost 7 bases, V lost 2 bases, and 5 bases had no gene match. Germline values: CDR1 SGHTA, CDR2 FQGNSA. The length of the CDR3 is 13 residues. This CDR3 is CASSLKGAGEQYF. The CDR3, as DNA: TGTGCCAGCAGCTTAAAGGGGGCCGGGGAGCAGTACTTC.

This chain links TRBV27 with TRBJ1-2, with D hard to call. This CDR3 has 14 residues. Germline-derived CDR1 and CDR2 are MNHEY and SMNVEV (reference sequence). Trimming took 1 base from V and 5 from J, leaving 11 bases between them. The CDR3 region has the DNA TGTGCCAGCAGTTTATTCGGGGTTGGGTATGGCTACACCTTC. Its protein product is CASSLFGVGYGYTF.

J is TRBJ2-1 and V is TRBV12-5, with 9 bases that match TRBD1. In germline, CDR1 is LGHNT, CDR2 FRNRAP. This CDR3 contains 15 residues. After removal of 6 bases from V and 8 bases from J, the junction contained 11 bases not matched to a gene. The CDR3, as DNA: TGTGCTAGTGGCCGCGGGACAGGGTTTACCGATGAGCAGTTCTTC. Its protein is CASGRGTGFTDEQFF. Full variable domain (outside the CDR3, taken from reference TRBV12-5 and TRBJ2-1): DARVTQTPRHKVTEMGQEVTMRCQPILGHNTVFWYRQTMMQGLELLAYFRNRAPLDDSGMPKDRFSAEMPDATLATLKIQPSEPRDSAVYFCASGRGTGFTDEQFFGPGTRLTVL.

This chain joins TRBV5-1 and TRBJ2-3, with 13 bases matching TRBD2. The CDR3 spans 16 residues. Trimming took 5 bases from V and 7 from J; bases not matched to a gene: 10. CDR1 and CDR2 from the germline V gene are SGHRS and YFSETQ. CDR3 sequence reads: CASRPSLAGGPNTQYF. The DNA for the CDR3 is TGCGCCAGCAGACCCTCACTAGCGGGGGGGCCTAATACGCAGTATTTT.

J is TRBJ2-3 and V is TRBV2; D uncertain. The CDR3 has 14 residues. The V end lost 3 bases, the J end lost 3 bases, and 10 bases lay between the germline ends. Germline V gene sequence: CDR1 SNHLY, CDR2 FYNNEI. In nucleotides, the CDR3 is TGTGCCAGCAGTGATGGCTCGCCGACAGATACGCAGTATTTT. Its translation is CASSDGSPTDTQYF.

The rearrangement joins TRBV6-1 to TRBJ1-2, with 9 positions matching TRBD1. Germline CDR1 is MNHNS and CDR2 is SASEGT. V lost 5 bases to trimming and J lost 5 bases; unmatched junction nucleotides: 3. The CDR3 consists of 13 residues. CDR3 nucleotide sequence: TGTGCCAGCAGTAGGGACAGGGAATATGGCTACACCTTC. It codes for CASSRDREYGYTF.

This rearrangement joins TRBV19 to TRBJ1-1; D perhaps matches TRBD1 (6 bases). This CDR3 is 14 amino acids long. Trimming took off 2 bases at V and 1 base at J, with 8 bases between the two ends. The germline gives CDR1 LNHDA, CDR2 SQIVND (reference sequence). This chain's CDR3 is CASSIRGTNTEAFF. CDR3 DNA sequence: TGTGCCAGTAGTATAAGGGGGACGAACACTGAAGCTTTCTTT.

The V and J genes are TRBV27 and TRBJ2-7; 7 bases map to TRBD1. The germline V gene has CDR1 MNHEY and CDR2 SMNVEV (reference sequence). With 0 bases clipped from V and 2 bases from J, the junction kept 4 bases outside the gene matches. CDR3 length equals 15 residues. The CDR3 nucleotides read TGTGCCAGCAGTTTATCTCCAGGGGGAACCTACGAGCAGTACTTC. Its translation: CASSLSPGGTYEQYF.

The rearrangement links TRBV7-9 to TRBJ1-2; the D gene is possibly TRBD1 (5 bases). Deletions cut 1 base from V and 4 bases from J, with 16 bases between. CDR1 is SEHNR, CDR2 FQNEAQ, per germline (reference sequence). The CDR3 runs to 16 residues. This chain's CDR3 is CASSLGGRTHIYGYTF. In DNA form, the CDR3 reads TGTGCCAGCAGCTTAGGGGGCAGAACTCACATCTATGGCTACACCTTC.

J is TRBJ1-1 and V is TRBV28; D is undetermined. CDR3 size: 17 residues. Germline lookup yields CDR1 MDHEN and CDR2 SYDVKM. With 6 bases removed from V and 4 bases from J, the gap between germline ends came to 24 bases. The DNA of the CDR3 is TGTGCCAGCAGATTAAGAGGGTTTGAAGGTTGGGCCACTGAAGCTTTCTTT. It encodes CASRLRGFEGWATEAFF.

The chain couples TRBV7-8 to TRBJ2-1, with TRBD2 as a possible D gene (5 bases). Trimming took 0 bases from V and 1 from J, leaving 13 bases between them. The CDR3 has 17 amino acids. Germline CDR1 SGHVS, CDR2 FQNEAQ. The chain's CDR3 is CASSLAEAGSSYNEQFF. The CDR3 DNA is TGTGCCAGCAGCTTAGCGGAGGCAGGATCATCCTACAATGAGCAGTTCTTC. Variable domain in full (rest from reference TRBV7-8 and TRBJ2-1): GAGVSQSPRYKVAKRGQDVALRCDPISGHVSLFWYQQALGQGPEFLTYFQNEAQLDKSGLPSDRFFAERPEGSVSTLKIQRTQQEDSAVYLCASSLAEAGSSYNEQFFGPGTRLTVL.

V is TRBV5-1 and J is TRBJ2-2, with 14 bases fitting TRBD2. J lost 2 bases, V lost 0 bases, and 12 bases had no gene match. The CDR3 is 21 residues long. Looked up from germline, CDR1 is SGHRS and CDR2 is YFSETQ. The CDR3 DNA follows: TGCGCCAGCAGCTTGGCCCGGACTAGCGGGGGGTTTTTCGCCAACACCGGGGAGCTGTTTTTT. Protein: CASSLARTSGGFFANTGELFF.

The chain combines TRBV5-1 with TRBJ1-2, with D perhaps matching TRBD1 (5 bases). This CDR3 has 14 amino acids. V was pared by 3 bases and J by 2 bases, with 11 bases between. Germline V gives CDR1 SGHRS, CDR2 YFSETQ. CDR3 bases: TGCGCCAGCAGCTACAGTGGGGGGAACTATGGCTACACCTTC. Encoded protein: CASSYSGGNYGYTF. Full variable domain (rest looked up from reference TRBV5-1 and TRBJ1-2): KAGVTQTPRYLIKTRGQQVTLSCSPISGHRSVSWYQQTPGQGLQFLFEYFSETQRNKGNFPGRFSGRQFSNSRSEMNVSTLELGDSALYLCASSYSGGNYGYTFGSGTRLTVV.

The V and J genes are TRBV9 and TRBJ1-1; 8 bases map to TRBD1. Trimming at V came to 0 bases and at J to 5 bases, leaving 12 bases not matched to a gene. Germline V gene lookup returns CDR1 SGDLS and CDR2 YYNGEE. This CDR3 has 17 amino acids. The CDR3 DNA is TGTGCCAGCAGCGTAGGGGGAACCGGACAGGGTCTTACTGAAGCTTTCTTT. It translates to CASSVGGTGQGLTEAFF.

The V and J genes are TRBV19 and TRBJ1-6; possibly TRBD1 for D (6 bases). V was clipped by 1 base and J by 3 bases, with 10 bases between them. Germline CDR1 and CDR2: LNHDA and SQIVND (reference sequence). This CDR3 has 16 residues. The CDR3 spells CASSIGGGVYNSPLHF. CDR3 sequence (DNA): TGTGCCAGTAGTATAGGAGGGGGGGTCTATAATTCACCCCTCCACTTT.

The chain joins TRBV18 to TRBJ2-7; D gene unclear. Per the germline V gene, CDR1 is KGHSH and CDR2 is LQKENI. V gave up 6 bases and J gave up 1 base, with 4 bases separating them. The CDR3 covers 11 residues. The CDR3 region is CASSGSYEQYF. CDR3 sequence (DNA): TGTGCCAGCTCCGGGTCCTACGAGCAGTACTTC.